These 9 T cell receptor beta chains were sequenced from one sample in a study of blood T cell repertoires in COVID-19 (TCRdb year 2020). The method behind the library was the immunoSEQ multiplex PCR assay. Sourced from immuneACCESS, this table was stored by TCRdb with only in-frame sequences that have V and J called. A share of the clones is absent; for the studies checked, an unresolved V gene accounts for under half, and the remainder has no known explanation. In this sample the table shows over 110,000 clones, approximately 88% of which occur a single time. The top ten hold 25% to 30% of the sample. The sequencing input was peripheral blood. The receptors here all came from a human donor in a cohort sampled during active COVID-19.

The V call is TRBV6-6, the J call TRBJ1-5, with D hard to call. V was shortened by 4 bases and J by 4 bases, with 5 bases between the two germline ends. There are 12 residues in the CDR3. Germline V lookup: CDR1 MNHNY, CDR2 SVGAGI (reference sequence). The CDR3 bases are TGTGCCAGCAGTTCCCCTAATCAGCCCCAGCATTTT. Translating it yields CASSSPNQPQHF.

This clone showed up just once. This rearrangement joins TRBV6-5 to TRBJ1-5; D remains unclear. Germline CDR1 MNHEY, CDR2 SVGAGI. V lost 3 bases to trimming and J lost 1 base, with 10 bases between them. The CDR3 totals 15 residues. This CDR3 is CASSYTLRSNQPQHF. CDR3 nucleotides: TGTGCCAGCAGTTATACGTTGAGGAGCAATCAGCCCCAGCATTTT.

By its share, this clone is medium-sized (0.01 to 0.1%). The chain links TRBV4-2 to TRBJ1-1, with D hard to call. Trimming pared 2 bases from V and 6 bases from J, leaving 10 bases between. The CDR3 extends over 13 amino acids. Germline-derived CDR1 and CDR2 are LGHNA and YNFKEQ. The CDR3 DNA reads as TGTGCCAGCAGCCAAATTACTAAACCTGAAGCTTTCTTT. Its translation is CASSQITKPEAFF.

V and J are TRBV14 and TRBJ1-4; D unclear. This CDR3 is 18 amino acids long. V lost 1 base and J lost 0, with 15 bases in between. The V gene's germline CDR1 is SGHDN and CDR2 FVKESK. CDR3 sequence: CASSQGRQEFATNEKLFF. The DNA for the CDR3 is TGTGCCAGCAGCCAAGGGAGGCAGGAGTTCGCAACTAATGAAAAACTGTTTTTT.

V is TRBV27 and J is TRBJ1-5; unclear D gene. Germline assignment: CDR1 MNHEY and CDR2 SMNVEV (reference sequence). The CDR3 has 13 residues. The V end lost 3 bases, the J end lost 4 bases, and 7 bases lay between the germline ends. In DNA, the CDR3 is TGTGCCAGCAGTTTCCGGGGTAATCAGCCCCAGCATTTT. As protein: CASSFRGNQPQHF.

The chain combines TRBV27 with TRBJ2-7; a possible D gene is TRBD1 (6 bases). CDR3 length: 13 amino acids. Trimming removed 4 bases at V and 3 bases at J, with 10 bases between. Germline V gene lookup returns CDR1 MNHEY and CDR2 SMNVEV (reference sequence). CDR3 sequence (DNA): TGTGCCAGCAGTTGGGCAGGGGACTACGAGCAGTACTTC. It yields the protein CASSWAGDYEQYF.

This chain joins TRBV6-5 and TRBJ2-5, with 8 positions matching TRBD1. Germline CDR1 and CDR2: MNHEY and SVGAGI. This CDR3 comprises 15 residues. With 5 bases clipped from V and 5 bases from J, the junction kept 10 bases outside the gene matches. For the CDR3, the DNA is TGTGCCAGCAGTAGGACAGGGAGGATCGGGGAGACCCAGTACTTC. Protein product: CASSRTGRIGETQYF.

This clone was recorded only once. The chain links TRBV19 to TRBJ1-6; D uncertain. Trimming removed 7 bases from V and 0 bases from J, with 13 bases in between. The germline CDR1 and CDR2 sequences are LNHDA and SQIVND (reference sequence). This CDR3 is 16 amino acids long. The CDR3 region has the DNA TGTGCCAGTAAAATGGAGCGGAGCTCCTATAATTCACCCCTCCACTTT. Its translation: CASKMERSSYNSPLHF.

The chain couples TRBV6-5 to TRBJ1-3; unclear D gene. The CDR3 is 15 residues long. V was clipped by 0 bases and J by 0 bases, with 6 bases between them. Germline V gene data show CDR1 as MNHEY and CDR2 as SVGAGI. CDR3 DNA sequence: TGTGCCAGCAGTTACTCGAGGAACTCTGGAAACACCATATATTTT. Translating gives CASSYSRNSGNTIYF.